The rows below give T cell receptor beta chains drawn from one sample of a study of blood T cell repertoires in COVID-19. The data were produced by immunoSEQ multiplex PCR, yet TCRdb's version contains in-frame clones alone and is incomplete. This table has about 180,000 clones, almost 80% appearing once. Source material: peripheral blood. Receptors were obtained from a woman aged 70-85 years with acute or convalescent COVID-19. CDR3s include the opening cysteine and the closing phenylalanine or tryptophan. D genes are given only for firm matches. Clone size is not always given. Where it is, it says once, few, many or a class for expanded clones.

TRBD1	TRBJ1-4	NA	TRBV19	CASTVDRGLANEKLFF	TGTGCCAGTACGGTGGACAGGGGGCTAGCTAATGAAAAACTGTTTTTT
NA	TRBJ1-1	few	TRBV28	CASSTPQTLLNTEAFF	TGTGCCAGCAGTACTCCGCAGACACTCTTAAACACTGAAGCTTTCTTT
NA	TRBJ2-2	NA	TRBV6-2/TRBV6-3	CASSQDTLKARELFF	TGTGCCAGCAGTCAGGACACTCTTAAGGCCAGGGAGCTGTTTTTT
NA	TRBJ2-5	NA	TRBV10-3	CAISEVHQETQYF	TGTGCCATCAGTGAGGTACATCAAGAGACCCAGTACTTC
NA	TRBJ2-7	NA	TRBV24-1	CATSDGTQTYEQYF	TGTGCCACCAGTGATGGGACACAGACCTACGAGCAGTACTTC
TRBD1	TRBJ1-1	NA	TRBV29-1	CSVPGTGHTEAFF	TGCAGCGTGCCCGGGACAGGGCACACTGAAGCTTTCTTT
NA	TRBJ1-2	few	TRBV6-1	CASSEAVVVGRHNYGYTF	TGTGCCAGCAGTGAAGCAGTGGTCGTGGGGCGCCATAACTATGGCTACACCTTC
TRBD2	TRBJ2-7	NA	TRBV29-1	CSGLSGSGYEQYF	TGCAGCGGCTTAAGCGGGAGCGGCTACGAGCAGTACTTC
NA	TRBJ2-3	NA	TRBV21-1	CASSKLAVLDRDVRRDTQYF	TGTGCCAGCAGCAAACTGGCGGTCCTCGACAGGGACGTAAGAAGGGATACGCAGTATTTT
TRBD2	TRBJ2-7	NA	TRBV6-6	CASSFGQSGNEQYF	TGTGCCAGCAGTTTCGGCCAGAGCGGGAACGAGCAGTACTTC